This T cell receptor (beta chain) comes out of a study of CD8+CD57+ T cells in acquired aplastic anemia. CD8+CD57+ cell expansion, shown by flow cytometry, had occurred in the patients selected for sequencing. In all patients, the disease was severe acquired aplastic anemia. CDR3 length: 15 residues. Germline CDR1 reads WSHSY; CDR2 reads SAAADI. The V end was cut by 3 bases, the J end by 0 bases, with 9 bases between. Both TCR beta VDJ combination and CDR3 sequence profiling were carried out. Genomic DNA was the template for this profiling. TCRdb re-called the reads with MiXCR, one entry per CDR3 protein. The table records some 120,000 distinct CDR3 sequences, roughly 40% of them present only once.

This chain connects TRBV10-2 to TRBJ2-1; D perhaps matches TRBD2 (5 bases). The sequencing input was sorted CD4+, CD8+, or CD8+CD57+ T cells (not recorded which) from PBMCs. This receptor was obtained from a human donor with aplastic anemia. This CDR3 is CASSESSGSYNEQFF. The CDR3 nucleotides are TGCGCCAGCAGTGAATCCAGCGGCTCCTACAATGAGCAGTTCTTC.